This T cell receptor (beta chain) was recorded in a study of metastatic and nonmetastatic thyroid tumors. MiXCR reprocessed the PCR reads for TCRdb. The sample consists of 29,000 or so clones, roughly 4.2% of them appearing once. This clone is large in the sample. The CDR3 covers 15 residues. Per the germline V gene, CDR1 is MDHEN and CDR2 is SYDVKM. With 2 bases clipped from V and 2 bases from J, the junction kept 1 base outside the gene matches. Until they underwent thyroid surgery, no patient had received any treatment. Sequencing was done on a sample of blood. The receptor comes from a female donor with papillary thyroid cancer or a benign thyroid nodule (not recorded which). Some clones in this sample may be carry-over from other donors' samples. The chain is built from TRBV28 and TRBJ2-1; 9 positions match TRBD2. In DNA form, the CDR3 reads TGTGCCAGCAGTTTAGGCGGGAGGGCCTACAATGAGCAGTTCTTC. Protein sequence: CASSLGGRAYNEQFF.